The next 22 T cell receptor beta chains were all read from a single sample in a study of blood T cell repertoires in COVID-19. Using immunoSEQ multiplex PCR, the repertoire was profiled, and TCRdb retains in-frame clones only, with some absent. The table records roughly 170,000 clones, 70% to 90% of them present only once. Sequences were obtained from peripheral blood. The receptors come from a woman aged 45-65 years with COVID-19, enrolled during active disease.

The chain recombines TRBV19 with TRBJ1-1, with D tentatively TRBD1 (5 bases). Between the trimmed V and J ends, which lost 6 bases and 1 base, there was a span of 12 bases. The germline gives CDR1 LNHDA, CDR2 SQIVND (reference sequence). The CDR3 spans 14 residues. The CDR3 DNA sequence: TGTGCCAGTAGCCCCCCCGGGGGGAACACTGAAGCTTTCTTT. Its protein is CASSPPGGNTEAFF.

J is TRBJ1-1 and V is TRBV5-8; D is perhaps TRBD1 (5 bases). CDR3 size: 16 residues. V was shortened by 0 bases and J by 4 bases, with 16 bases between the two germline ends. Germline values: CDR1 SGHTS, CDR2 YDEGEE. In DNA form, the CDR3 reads TGTGCCAGCAGCTTGGGCCATGGGGCATCGGGCACTGAAGCTTTCTTT. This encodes CASSLGHGASGTEAFF.

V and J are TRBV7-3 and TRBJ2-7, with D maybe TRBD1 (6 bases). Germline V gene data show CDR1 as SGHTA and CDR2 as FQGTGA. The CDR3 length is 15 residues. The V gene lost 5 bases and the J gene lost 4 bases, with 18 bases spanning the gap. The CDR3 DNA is TGTGCCAGCAGCCCCGGATCGCACAGGGAATACGAGCAGTACTTC. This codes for CASSPGSHREYEQYF.

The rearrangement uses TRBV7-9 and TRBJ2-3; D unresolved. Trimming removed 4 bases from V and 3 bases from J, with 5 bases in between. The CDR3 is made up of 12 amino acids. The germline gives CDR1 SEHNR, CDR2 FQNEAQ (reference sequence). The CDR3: CASSYETDTQYF. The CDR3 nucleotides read TGTGCCAGCAGCTACGAGACAGATACGCAGTATTTT.

CDR3 in amino acids: CASWTGGSSYNEQFF. The CDR3 DNA sequence: TGTGCCAGCTGGACAGGGGGGAGCTCCTACAATGAGCAGTTCTTC. The chain couples TRBV6-4 to TRBJ2-1; 10 bases map to TRBD1. The CDR3 totals 15 residues. Germline lookup yields CDR1 MRHNA and CDR2 SNTAGT. Trimming took 8 bases from V and 0 from J; bases not matched to a gene: 4.

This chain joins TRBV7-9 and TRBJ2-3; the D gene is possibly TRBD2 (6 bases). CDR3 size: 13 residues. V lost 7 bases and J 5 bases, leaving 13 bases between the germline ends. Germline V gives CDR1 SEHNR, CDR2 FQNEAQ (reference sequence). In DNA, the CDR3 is TGTGCCAGCAATCGCGGGGTGGGAGATACGCAGTATTTT. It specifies CASNRGVGDTQYF.

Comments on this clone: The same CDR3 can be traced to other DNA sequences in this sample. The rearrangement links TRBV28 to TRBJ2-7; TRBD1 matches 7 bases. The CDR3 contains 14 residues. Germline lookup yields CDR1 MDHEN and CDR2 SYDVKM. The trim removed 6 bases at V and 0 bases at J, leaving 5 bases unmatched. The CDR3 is CASRRQGISYEQYF. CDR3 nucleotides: TGTGCCAGCAGACGACAGGGTATCTCCTACGAGCAGTACTTC.

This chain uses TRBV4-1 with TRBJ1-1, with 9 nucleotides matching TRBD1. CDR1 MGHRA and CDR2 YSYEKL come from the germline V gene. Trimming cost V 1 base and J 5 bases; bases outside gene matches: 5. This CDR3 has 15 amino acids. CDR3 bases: TGCGCCAGCAGCCAAGGGGGACAGGGATGGACTGAAGCTTTCTTT. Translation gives CASSQGGQGWTEAFF.

The chain's CDR3 is CASAGTLSNQPQHF. The CDR3 DNA reads TGTGCCAGCGCCGGGACACTTAGCAATCAGCCCCAGCATTTT. The chain joins TRBV27 to TRBJ1-5; a weak D match, TRBD1 (6 bases). Trimming pared 8 bases from V and 0 bases from J, leaving 11 bases between. This CDR3 contains 14 residues. CDR1 MNHEY and CDR2 SMNVEV come from the germline V gene (reference sequence).

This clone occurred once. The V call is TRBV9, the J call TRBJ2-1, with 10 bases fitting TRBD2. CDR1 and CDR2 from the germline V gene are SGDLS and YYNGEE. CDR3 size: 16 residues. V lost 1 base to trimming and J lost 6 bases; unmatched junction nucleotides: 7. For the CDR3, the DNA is TGTGCCAGCAGCGTAAGGTCTAGCGGGGGCCTCAATGAGCAGTTCTTC. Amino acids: CASSVRSSGGLNEQFF.

Written as DNA, the CDR3 is TGTGCCAGCAGTTACGGGTCAGGGGACGGAGATACGCAGTATTTT. As protein: CASSYGSGDGDTQYF. The V and J genes are TRBV6-5 and TRBJ2-3; D is possibly TRBD1 (6 bases). CDR3 length: 15 amino acids. From germline, CDR1 is MNHEY and CDR2 SVGAGI. V lost 2 bases and J lost 5, with 14 bases in between.

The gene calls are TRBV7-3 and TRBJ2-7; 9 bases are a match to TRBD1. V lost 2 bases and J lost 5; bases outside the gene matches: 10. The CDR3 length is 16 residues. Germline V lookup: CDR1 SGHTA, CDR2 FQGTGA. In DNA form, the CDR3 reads TGTGCCAGCAGCTTATACCGCCGGGACAGGGCAGACGAGCAGTACTTC. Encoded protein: CASSLYRRDRADEQYF. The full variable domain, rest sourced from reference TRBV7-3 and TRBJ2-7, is GAGVSQTPSNKVTEKGKYVELRCDPISGHTALYWYRQSLGQGPEFLIYFQGTGAADDSGLPNDRFFAVRPEGSVSTLKIQRTERGDSAVYLCASSLYRRDRADEQYFGPGTRLTVT.

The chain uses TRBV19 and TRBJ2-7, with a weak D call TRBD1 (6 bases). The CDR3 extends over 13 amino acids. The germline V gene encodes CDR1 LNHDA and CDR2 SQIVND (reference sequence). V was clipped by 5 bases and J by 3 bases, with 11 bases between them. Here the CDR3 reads CASSPKQGYEQYF. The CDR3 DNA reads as TGTGCCAGTAGTCCAAAACAGGGCTACGAGCAGTACTTC.

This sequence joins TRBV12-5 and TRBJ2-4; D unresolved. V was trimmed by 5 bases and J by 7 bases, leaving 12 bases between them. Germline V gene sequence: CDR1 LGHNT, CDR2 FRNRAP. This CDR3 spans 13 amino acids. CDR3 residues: CASGLPAVNIQYF. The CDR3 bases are TGTGCTAGTGGTCTACCCGCCGTTAACATTCAGTACTTC.

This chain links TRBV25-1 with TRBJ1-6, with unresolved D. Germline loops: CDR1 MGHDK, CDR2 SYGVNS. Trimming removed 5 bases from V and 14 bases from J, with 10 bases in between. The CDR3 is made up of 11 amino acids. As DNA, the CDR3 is TGTGCCAGCAGTCGGTCCTTGGCCCTCCACTTT. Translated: CASSRSLALHF.

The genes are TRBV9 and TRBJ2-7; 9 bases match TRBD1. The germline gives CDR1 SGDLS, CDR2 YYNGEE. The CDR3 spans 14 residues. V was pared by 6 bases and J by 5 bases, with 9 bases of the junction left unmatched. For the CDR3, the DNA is TGTGCCAGCAACACGGGACAGGGATCCCACGAGCAGTACTTC. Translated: CASNTGQGSHEQYF.

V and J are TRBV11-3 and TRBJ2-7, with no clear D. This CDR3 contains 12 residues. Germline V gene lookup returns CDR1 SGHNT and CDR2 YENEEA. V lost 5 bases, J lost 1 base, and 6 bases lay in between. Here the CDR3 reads CASSIPSYEQYF. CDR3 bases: TGTGCCAGCAGCATTCCTTCCTACGAGCAGTACTTC.

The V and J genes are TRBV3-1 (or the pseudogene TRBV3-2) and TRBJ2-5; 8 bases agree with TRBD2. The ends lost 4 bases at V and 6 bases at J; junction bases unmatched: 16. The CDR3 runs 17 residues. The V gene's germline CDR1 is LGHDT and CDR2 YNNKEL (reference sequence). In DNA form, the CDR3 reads TGTGCCAGCAGCCCACAACCGGGACTAGATGTGGGGCAGACCCAGTACTTC. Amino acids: CASSPQPGLDVGQTQYF.

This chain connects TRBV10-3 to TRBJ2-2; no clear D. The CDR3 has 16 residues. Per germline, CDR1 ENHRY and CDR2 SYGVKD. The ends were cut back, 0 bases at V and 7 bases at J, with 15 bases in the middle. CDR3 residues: CAISESSSGSHGELFF. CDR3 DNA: TGTGCCATCAGTGAGTCGAGTTCAGGATCCCACGGGGAGCTGTTTTTT.

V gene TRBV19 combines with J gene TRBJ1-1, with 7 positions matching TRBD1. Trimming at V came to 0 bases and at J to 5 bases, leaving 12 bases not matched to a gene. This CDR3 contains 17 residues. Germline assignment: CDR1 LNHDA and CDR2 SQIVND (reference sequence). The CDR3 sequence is CASSIDPGGLGKTEAFF. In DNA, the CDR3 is TGTGCCAGTAGTATAGATCCAGGGGGGTTGGGTAAGACTGAAGCTTTCTTT.

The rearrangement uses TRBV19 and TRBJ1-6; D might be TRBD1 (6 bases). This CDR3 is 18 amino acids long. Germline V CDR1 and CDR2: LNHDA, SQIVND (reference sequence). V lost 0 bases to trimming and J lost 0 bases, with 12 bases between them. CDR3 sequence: CASSIDTGSSSYNSPLHF. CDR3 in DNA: TGTGCCAGTAGTATAGATACAGGGTCCAGCTCCTATAATTCACCCCTCCACTTT. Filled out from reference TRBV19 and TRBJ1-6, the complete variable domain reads DGGITQSPKYLFRKEGQNVTLSCEQNLNHDAMYWYRQDPGQGLRLIYYSQIVNDFQKGDIAEGYSVSREKKESFPLTVTSAQKNPTAFYLCASSIDTGSSSYNSPLHFGNGTRLTVT.

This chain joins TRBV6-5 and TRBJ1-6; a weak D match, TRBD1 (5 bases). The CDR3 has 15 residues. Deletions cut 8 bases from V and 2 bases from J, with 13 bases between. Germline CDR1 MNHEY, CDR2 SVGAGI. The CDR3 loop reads CASGEGLTYNSPLHF. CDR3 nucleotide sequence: TGTGCCAGCGGCGAGGGACTGACCTATAATTCACCCCTCCACTTT.